This TCR beta chain was sequenced for a study of blood T cell repertoires in COVID-19. Study overall: Acute and convalescent COVID-19 specimens originated in the United States, Italy and Spain.

Enrolled during active infection, Seattle patients were then followed longitudinally. Original handling: Reference gene primer amplification gave nucleated cell count estimates. Clones were sequenced by immunoSEQ multiplex PCR, and TCRdb holds only the in-frame ones, with some missing. For V, J and clone size, that table is used; D and trimming come from the DNA. Of 300,000 to 350,000 clones listed, about 87% are singletons. V was clipped by 6 bases and J by 1 base; unmatched bases: 9. The germline V gene has CDR1 MNHEY and CDR2 SVGAGI. The CDR3 covers 15 residues. The TCR originated in a woman in her fifties or sixties with COVID-19, enrolled during active disease. V is TRBV6-5 and J is TRBJ2-7; 7 nucleotides align to TRBD1. Specimen: peripheral blood. CDR3 DNA sequence: TGTGCCAGCAGCTCCCAGACAGGGTTTTCCTACGAGCAGTACTTC. It is translated as CASSSQTGFSYEQYF.